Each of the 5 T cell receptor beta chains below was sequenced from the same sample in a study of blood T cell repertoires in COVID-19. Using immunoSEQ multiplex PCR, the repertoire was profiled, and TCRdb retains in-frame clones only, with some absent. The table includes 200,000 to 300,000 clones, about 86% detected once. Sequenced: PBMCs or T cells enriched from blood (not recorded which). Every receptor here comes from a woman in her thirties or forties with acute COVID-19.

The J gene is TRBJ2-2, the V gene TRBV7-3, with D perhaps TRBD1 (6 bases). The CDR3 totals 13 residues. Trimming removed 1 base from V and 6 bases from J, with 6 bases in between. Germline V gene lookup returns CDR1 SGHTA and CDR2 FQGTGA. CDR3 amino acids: CASSLNRAGELFF. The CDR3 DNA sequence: TGTGCCAGCAGCTTAAACAGGGCCGGGGAGCTGTTTTTT. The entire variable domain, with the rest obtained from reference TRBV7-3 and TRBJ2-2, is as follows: GAGVSQTPSNKVTEKGKYVELRCDPISGHTALYWYRQSLGQGPEFLIYFQGTGAADDSGLPNDRFFAVRPEGSVSTLKIQRTERGDSAVYLCASSLNRAGELFFGEGSRLTVL.

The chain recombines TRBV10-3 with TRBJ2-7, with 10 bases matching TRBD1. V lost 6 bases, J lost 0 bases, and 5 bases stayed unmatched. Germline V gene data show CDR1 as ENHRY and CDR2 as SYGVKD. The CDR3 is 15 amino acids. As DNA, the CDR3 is TGTGCCATCAGGGGGGGACAGGGGAGCTCCTACGAGCAGTACTTC. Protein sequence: CAIRGGQGSSYEQYF.

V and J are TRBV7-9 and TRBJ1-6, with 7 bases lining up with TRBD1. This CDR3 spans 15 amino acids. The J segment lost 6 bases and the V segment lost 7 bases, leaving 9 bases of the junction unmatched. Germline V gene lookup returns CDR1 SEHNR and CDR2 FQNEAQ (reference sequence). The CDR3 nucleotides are TGTGCCAGCACCCCAATGGGACAGCTTAATTCACCCCTCCACTTT. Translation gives CASTPMGQLNSPLHF.

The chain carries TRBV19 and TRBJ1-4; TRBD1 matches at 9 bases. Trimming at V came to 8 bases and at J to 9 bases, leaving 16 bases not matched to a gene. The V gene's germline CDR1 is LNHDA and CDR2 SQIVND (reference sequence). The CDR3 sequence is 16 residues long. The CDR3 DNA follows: TGTGCCAGTCATCGGCGGTCGGGACAGGGATTTAAAAAACTGTTTTTT. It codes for CASHRRSGQGFKKLFF. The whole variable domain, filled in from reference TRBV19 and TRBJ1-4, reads DGGITQSPKYLFRKEGQNVTLSCEQNLNHDAMYWYRQDPGQGLRLIYYSQIVNDFQKGDIAEGYSVSREKKESFPLTVTSAQKNPTAFYLCASHRRSGQGFKKLFFGSGTQLSVL.

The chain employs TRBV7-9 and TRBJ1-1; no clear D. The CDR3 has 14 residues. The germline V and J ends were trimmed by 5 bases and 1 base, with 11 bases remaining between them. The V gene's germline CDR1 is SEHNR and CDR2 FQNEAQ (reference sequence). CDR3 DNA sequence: TGTGCCAGCAGCCCTTGGGCTGCGAACACTGAAGCTTTCTTT. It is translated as CASSPWAANTEAFF. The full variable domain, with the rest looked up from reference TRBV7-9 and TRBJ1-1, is DTGVSQNPRHKITKRGQNVTFRCDPISEHNRLYWYRQTLGQGPEFLTYFQNEAQLEKSRLLSDRFSAERPKGSFSTLEIQRTEQGDSAMYLCASSPWAANTEAFFGQGTRLTVV.